This T cell receptor (beta chain) is from a study of T cells after posttransplantation cyclophosphamide. Study-level findings and limits: Later post-transplant blood repertoires were often dominated by donor CD8+ memory clones. After PTCy, TRB diversity resembled that of CNI/methotrexate controls.

Trimming took off 3 bases at V and 8 bases at J, with 17 bases between the two ends. Germline values: CDR1 SGHNT, CDR2 YYREEE (reference sequence). The length of the CDR3 is 15 residues. The data were produced by immunoSEQ multiplex PCR, yet TCRdb's version contains in-frame clones alone and is incomplete. The sample includes 10,000 or so clones, just under 85% of them seen just once. Details on this clone: Its specificity is not known.

Busulfan-fludarabine conditioning, marrow transplant, and cyclophosphamide on days +3 and +4 were administered. The clonotype originates from a female patient aged 50-59 years who received an allogeneic stem cell transplant from a related donor, was CMV-positive, and had no GVHD. Some of these T cells may belong to the graft donor. Sample: PBMCs, taken around 2,000 days after allogeneic stem cell transplant with posttransplant cyclophosphamide. The chain links TRBV5-4 to TRBJ1-4; possible D gene TRBD1, 6 bases. This CDR3 is CASSSPGKGVEKLFF. CDR3 DNA: TGTGCCAGCAGCTCTCCGGGCAAGGGGGTAGAAAAACTGTTTTTT.